These 3 T cell receptor beta chains share one sample of origin, sequenced in a study of blood T cells in healthy people across ages. Then a second PCR, running about 6 to 12 cycles, was carried out with a sample-barcoded 5' primer and a J-beta primer mix. From the 5' RACE reads, TCRdb called clonotypes with MiXCR, one entry per CDR3 protein. Of hundreds of thousands of distinct CDR3 sequences listed, 56% are singletons. Sample: blood. These receptors originate from a middle-aged man in good health.

The chain has TRBV27 and TRBJ2-1; D unclear. Germline lookup yields CDR1 MNHEY and CDR2 SMNVEV (reference sequence). This CDR3 is 13 amino acids long. Trimming shortened V by 2 bases and J by 4 bases, and 6 bases separated the two germline ends. This chain's CDR3 is CASSLNNYNEQFF. The CDR3, as DNA: TGTGCCAGCAGTTTAAATAATTACAATGAGCAGTTCTTC.

V usage is TRBV3-1 and J usage is TRBJ2-1; 8 nucleotides agree with TRBD2. V dropped 3 bases and J dropped 7; count of bases not matched to a gene: 5. Looked up from germline, CDR1 is LGHDT and CDR2 is YNNKEL (reference sequence). The CDR3 length is 14 residues. The CDR3 nucleotides read TGTGCCAGCAGCCACCGGGAGGGCCTTAATGAGCAGTTCTTC. It is translated as CASSHREGLNEQFF.

The chain joins TRBV20-1 to TRBJ1-2; 7 nucleotides align to TRBD1. CDR3 length equals 15 residues. From germline, CDR1 is DFQATT and CDR2 SNEGSKA (reference sequence). Trimming took 3 bases from V and 5 from J; bases not matched to a gene: 12. CDR3 sequence: CSASLRGGGGYGYTF. In DNA form, the CDR3 reads TGCAGTGCTAGTCTGAGAGGGGGCGGTGGATATGGCTACACCTTC.